The 26 T cell receptor beta chains listed next were all sequenced from one sample in a study of blood T cell repertoires in COVID-19. Libraries were prepared by immunoSEQ multiplex PCR; TCRdb keeps only in-frame clonotypes and omits some of them. This sample has about 66,000 clones, with roughly 84% found just once. Source material: peripheral blood. The receptor source for this set is a man between 65 and 79 years old with acute or convalescent COVID-19.

CDR3 region: CASSQGQGVLTGELFF. For the CDR3, the DNA is TGCGCCAGCAGCCAAGGACAGGGGGTTTTGACCGGGGAGCTGTTTTTT. This chain connects TRBV4-3 to TRBJ2-2; 9 nucleotides agree with TRBD1. There are 16 residues in the CDR3. Germline V gene sequence: CDR1 LGHNA, CDR2 YSLEER. The junction had 5 bases not matched to a gene; V was cut back by 1 base and J by 5 bases.

The rearrangement links TRBV30 to TRBJ1-1; D remains ambiguous. The CDR3 is 12 amino acids. Trimming cost V 2 bases and J 0 bases, with 4 bases left between them. CDR1 is GTSNPN and CDR2 is SVGIG in the germline V gene (reference sequence). The CDR3 loop reads CAWSPVNTEAFF. The CDR3 DNA follows: TGTGCCTGGAGTCCAGTGAACACTGAAGCTTTCTTT.

The CDR3 sequence is CASSAFEGEAEKLFF. Here the CDR3 DNA reads TGTGCCAGCAGCGCATTCGAGGGAGAAGCTGAAAAACTGTTTTTT. The chain employs TRBV9 and TRBJ1-4; D is uncertain. V shed 3 bases and J shed 7 bases, with 16 bases lying between them. This CDR3 has 15 residues. Germline CDR1 and CDR2: SGDLS and YYNGEE.

This chain connects TRBV28 to TRBJ2-1; 9 positions agree with TRBD1. Per the germline V gene, CDR1 is MDHEN and CDR2 is SYDVKM. CDR3 size: 16 residues. The V and J ends lost 6 bases and 2 bases, in that order; junction bases with no gene match: 8. As DNA, the CDR3 is TGTGCCAGCAGCCTTACCGGGACAGGGACCTACAATGAGCAGTTCTTC. As protein: CASSLTGTGTYNEQFF. Full variable domain (rest looked up from reference TRBV28 and TRBJ2-1): DVKVTQSSRYLVKRTGEKVFLECVQDMDHENMFWYRQDPGLGLRLIYFSYDVKMKEKGDIPEGYSVSREKKERFSLILESASTNQTSMYLCASSLTGTGTYNEQFFGPGTRLTVL.

The chain joins TRBV7-2 to TRBJ2-4, with 10 bases matching TRBD2. The CDR3 runs to 15 residues. The V and J ends lost 1 base and 6 bases, in that order; junction bases with no gene match: 3. Germline V gives CDR1 SGHTA, CDR2 FQGNSA. The CDR3 protein is CASSLELAGVNIQYF. The CDR3 DNA reads as TGTGCCAGCAGCTTAGAGCTAGCGGGGGTAAACATTCAGTACTTC. Complete variable domain (other parts from reference TRBV7-2 and TRBJ2-4): GAGVSQSPSNKVTEKGKDVELRCDPISGHTALYWYRQSLGQGLEFLIYFQGNSAPDKSGLPSDRFSAERTGGSVSTLTIQRTQQEDSAVYLCASSLELAGVNIQYFGAGTRLSVL.

This clone was seen a few times. J is TRBJ1-2 and V is TRBV5-1; 9 bases match TRBD1. This CDR3 is built from 14 residues. Germline CDR1 reads SGHRS; CDR2 reads YFSETQ. The ends lost 4 bases at V and 6 bases at J; junction bases unmatched: 7. CDR3 loop: CASSSYRGQDGYTF. The DNA of the CDR3 is TGCGCCAGCAGCAGCTACAGGGGGCAGGATGGCTACACCTTC. Full variable domain (missing parts from reference TRBV5-1 and TRBJ1-2): KAGVTQTPRYLIKTRGQQVTLSCSPISGHRSVSWYQQTPGQGLQFLFEYFSETQRNKGNFPGRFSGRQFSNSRSEMNVSTLELGDSALYLCASSSYRGQDGYTFGSGTRLTVV.

On this clone: The same CDR3 arises from other DNA sequences in this sample as well. The V call is TRBV7-8, the J call TRBJ1-5; TRBD1 matches 10 bases. The germline gives CDR1 SGHVS, CDR2 FQNEAQ. This CDR3 region has 16 residues. Trimming removed 3 bases from V and 2 bases from J; junction bases left unmatched: 4. The CDR3 spells CASSFSGTGGNQPQHF. DNA of the CDR3: TGTGCCAGCAGCTTTTCCGGGACAGGGGGCAATCAGCCCCAGCATTTT.

CDR3 sequence (DNA): TGTGCCACGCGGGGGGCGAGGGAAAAACTGTTTTTT. Protein product: CATRGAREKLFF. V gene TRBV6-5 combines with J gene TRBJ1-4; a possible D gene is TRBD1 (6 bases). This CDR3 region has 12 residues. Germline V lookup: CDR1 MNHEY, CDR2 SVGAGI. V was shortened by 10 bases and J by 8 bases, with 14 bases between the two germline ends.

The genes are TRBV27 and TRBJ1-4, with TRBD1 matching over 12 bases. From germline, CDR1 is MNHEY and CDR2 SMNVEV (reference sequence). This CDR3 comprises 18 residues. V lost 6 bases, J lost 2 bases, and 10 bases stayed unmatched. The CDR3 sequence: CASRTNRDRGLTNEKLFF. The CDR3 DNA sequence: TGTGCCAGCAGGACCAACCGGGACAGGGGGCTTACTAATGAAAAACTGTTTTTT. The variable domain in full, completed from reference TRBV27 and TRBJ1-4, reads EAQVTQNPRYLITVTGKKLTVTCSQNMNHEYMSWYRQDPGLGLRQIYYSMNVEVTDKGDVPEGYKVSRKEKRNFPLILESPSPNQTSLYFCASRTNRDRGLTNEKLFFGSGTQLSVL.

The genes are TRBV5-1 and TRBJ2-2, with 7 bases lining up with TRBD1. Germline V gene lookup returns CDR1 SGHRS and CDR2 YFSETQ. The CDR3 is 17 amino acids. Trimming cost V 3 bases and J 0 bases; bases outside gene matches: 8. The CDR3 DNA follows: TGCGCCAGCAGCTCTTATTCCGGGACAGCGAACACCGGGGAGCTGTTTTTT. This codes for CASSSYSGTANTGELFF.

The sample holds one count of this clone. J is TRBJ2-2 and V is TRBV19; 10 bases map to TRBD2. Per germline, CDR1 LNHDA and CDR2 SQIVND (reference sequence). V was pared by 1 base and J by 4 bases, with 3 bases of the junction left unmatched. The CDR3 is 16 residues long. CDR3 sequence: CASSIVSGGTTGELFF. CDR3 nucleotides: TGTGCCAGTAGTATAGTTAGCGGGGGGACCACCGGGGAGCTGTTTTTT.

The V and J genes are TRBV18 and TRBJ2-5; no firm D call. The germline V gene encodes CDR1 KGHSH and CDR2 LQKENI. The CDR3 has 13 residues. V lost 0 bases and J lost 7, with 9 bases in between. This chain's CDR3 is CASSPPSPATQYF. In nucleotides, the CDR3 is TGTGCCAGCTCACCACCTAGTCCCGCGACCCAGTACTTC.

The chain recombines TRBV6-2 or TRBV6-3 with TRBJ2-3; tentatively, D is TRBD2 (5 bases). V lost 6 bases, J lost 8 bases, and 9 bases lay in between. The CDR3 covers 11 residues. The germline V gene has CDR1 MNHEY and CDR2 SVGEGT. The CDR3 reads CASSRGGTQYF. CDR3 DNA: TGTGCCAGCAGCCGCGGAGGTACGCAGTATTTT.

The rearrangement joins TRBV7-3 to TRBJ2-1, with D maybe TRBD2 (5 bases). The germline V and J ends were trimmed by 0 bases and 8 bases, with 14 bases remaining between them. The CDR3 has 15 amino acids. Germline values: CDR1 SGHTA, CDR2 FQGTGA. The CDR3 here is CASSLTPASLDEQFF. The DNA of the CDR3 is TGTGCCAGCAGCTTAACCCCCGCTAGCCTGGATGAGCAGTTCTTC.

The V gene is TRBV15, the J gene TRBJ1-2, with TRBD1 as a possible D gene (5 bases). The germline CDR1 and CDR2 sequences are LNHNV and YYDKDF (reference sequence). The CDR3 spans 13 residues. Trimming left V 4 bases short and J 1 base short, with 7 bases between. Here the CDR3 DNA reads TGTGCCACCAGCACAGGGATTAACTATGGCTACACCTTC. This codes for CATSTGINYGYTF.

This chain connects TRBV6-5 to TRBJ2-7; 10 bases agree with TRBD1. The V gene's germline CDR1 is MNHEY and CDR2 SVGAGI. The CDR3 spans 15 residues. V shed 8 bases, J shed 4 bases, and the junction held 11 bases outside the gene matches. CDR3 protein: CASAVGDRGRYEQYF. The DNA of the CDR3 is TGTGCCAGCGCCGTCGGGGACAGGGGAAGGTACGAGCAGTACTTC.

This chain joins TRBV5-1 and TRBJ2-5; 7 bases match TRBD2. CDR3 length: 15 amino acids. The ends lost 0 bases at V and 2 bases at J; junction bases unmatched: 4. Germline CDR1 and CDR2: SGHRS and YFSETQ. CDR3 region: CASSLVSGGQETQYF. The CDR3 coding sequence is TGCGCCAGCAGCTTGGTGTCGGGAGGTCAAGAGACCCAGTACTTC.

The V call is TRBV27, the J call TRBJ1-6, with 9 positions matching TRBD1. V lost 4 bases, J lost 1 base, and 14 bases stayed unmatched. The germline gives CDR1 MNHEY, CDR2 SMNVEV (reference sequence). This CDR3 has 20 residues. The CDR3 bases are TGTGCCAGCAGTTCACTAACCCCGGACAGGGGATTATCCTATAATTCACCCCTCCACTTT. It yields the protein CASSSLTPDRGLSYNSPLHF.

The rearrangement joins TRBV5-1 to TRBJ2-1; 7 bases are a match to TRBD1. The length of the CDR3 is 14 residues. V lost 4 bases and J lost 2; bases outside the gene matches: 3. Germline values: CDR1 SGHRS, CDR2 YFSETQ. The CDR3 loop reads CASSPGQTYNEQFF. Written as DNA, the CDR3 is TGCGCCAGCAGCCCGGGACAGACCTACAATGAGCAGTTCTTC.

The gene calls are TRBV7-9 and TRBJ1-5, with no clear D. The CDR3 is 14 residues long. The germline V and J ends were trimmed by 5 bases and 5 bases, with 13 bases remaining between them. CDR1 is SEHNR and CDR2 is FQNEAQ in the germline V gene (reference sequence). CDR3 nucleotide sequence: TGTGCCAGCAGCCCCGAGGCGGGTCATCAGCCCCAGCATTTT. This translates into CASSPEAGHQPQHF.

The rearrangement links TRBV2 to TRBJ1-5; D remains ambiguous. Germline V gene sequence: CDR1 SNHLY, CDR2 FYNNEI. The CDR3 extends over 14 amino acids. V lost 6 bases and J 2 bases, leaving 11 bases between the germline ends. CDR3 region: CASRWGAGNQPQHF. DNA for the CDR3: TGTGCCAGCAGGTGGGGAGCGGGCAATCAGCCCCAGCATTTT.

This chain uses TRBV30 with TRBJ2-1, with D unresolved. The ends were cut back, 1 base at V and 8 bases at J, with 9 bases in the middle. In germline, CDR1 is GTSNPN, CDR2 SVGIG (reference sequence). The CDR3 is 12 residues long. CDR3 protein: CAWSGVRDEQFF. As DNA, the CDR3 is TGTGCCTGGAGTGGGGTCCGGGATGAGCAGTTCTTC.

The CDR3 DNA reads as TGTGCCAGCAGTCCTGGACAGGGATGGGAAAAACTGTTTTTT. This gives the protein CASSPGQGWEKLFF. V and J are TRBV2 and TRBJ1-4; 8 nucleotides match TRBD1. There are 14 residues in the CDR3. Germline values: CDR1 SNHLY, CDR2 FYNNEI. After removal of 5 bases from V and 8 bases from J, the junction contained 7 bases not matched to a gene. The full variable domain, its missing parts supplied by reference TRBV2 and TRBJ1-4, is EPEVTQTPSHQVTQMGQEVILRCVPISNHLYFYWYRQILGQKVEFLVSFYNNEISEKSEIFDDQFSVERPDGSNFTLKIRSTKLEDSAMYFCASSPGQGWEKLFFGSGTQLSVL.

CDR3 nucleotide sequence: TGTGCCATCAGTGAGGGACAGCAAAAACACTATGGCTACACCTTC. It encodes CAISEGQQKHYGYTF. This chain joins TRBV10-3 and TRBJ1-2, with a tentative D call TRBD1 (6 bases). In germline, CDR1 is ENHRY, CDR2 SYGVKD. Trimming pared 2 bases from V and 3 bases from J, leaving 13 bases between. The CDR3 loop spans 15 amino acids.

This clone was seen just once. The J gene is TRBJ2-1, the V gene TRBV19, with 9 bases lining up with TRBD1. The CDR3 is 16 amino acids. Trimming cost V 3 bases and J 4 bases; bases outside gene matches: 7. Germline CDR1 and CDR2: LNHDA and SQIVND (reference sequence). In DNA, the CDR3 is TGTGCCAGTAGTATCCGGACAGGGGCTCGATACAATGAGCAGTTCTTC. Its protein is CASSIRTGARYNEQFF. The entire variable domain, with the rest obtained from reference TRBV19 and TRBJ2-1, is as follows: DGGITQSPKYLFRKEGQNVTLSCEQNLNHDAMYWYRQDPGQGLRLIYYSQIVNDFQKGDIAEGYSVSREKKESFPLTVTSAQKNPTAFYLCASSIRTGARYNEQFFGPGTRLTVL.

This chain links TRBV7-2 with TRBJ2-7; 9 bases match TRBD2. Germline trimming cut 8 bases from V and 6 bases from J; bases unmatched to any gene: 11. The CDR3 totals 14 residues. CDR1 is SGHTA and CDR2 is FQGNSA in the germline V gene. The CDR3, as DNA: TGTGCCAGCCTCATTAGCGGGGGAGGGCGCGAGCAGTACTTC. Protein: CASLISGGGREQYF.